This TCR beta chain was captured by sequencing in a study of blood T cell repertoires in COVID-19. Across the study: Acute-phase and convalescent COVID-19 samples originated in the United States, Italy and Spain. PBMCs, B-cell-depleted T cells, or T cells provided the cDNA or gDNA that made up the material.

The CDR3 has 13 residues. Germline V gene sequence: CDR1 MNHEY, CDR2 SVGAGI. Losses at the gene ends were 2 bases for V and 8 bases for J; bases not matched to a gene: 3. This clone was picked up a small number of times. In the original analysis: It was from reference gene primer amplification that nucleated cell counts were estimated. Sequencing used immunoSEQ multiplex PCR; TCRdb keeps in-frame clones, though not all of them. For V, J and clone size, that table is used; D and trimming come from the DNA. The table lists about 67,000 clones, 75% to 90% of them singletons, with 4% to 5.5% in the top ten.

J is TRBJ1-2 and V is TRBV6-5; 9 nucleotides match TRBD1. This clonotype originated in a man aged 50 or older with active COVID-19. The sample was peripheral blood. The CDR3 spells CASSYNTGGGYTF. CDR3 bases: TGTGCCAGCAGTTACAATACAGGGGGCGGCTACACCTTC.